This TCR beta chain originates from a study of shared clonotypes between healthy human individuals. Study-wide results and limits: An effect of sequencing depth on clonotype sharing among donors was expected.

Concerning this clone itself: Its specificity is not known.

Original methodology: Filtering differed for immunoSEQ, which gave only junction sequences without quality scores. Data came from immunoSEQ multiplex PCR; TCRdb stores just in-frame clones and leaves some out. The DNA gave D and trimming, while V, J and clone size come from that table. In the table there are approximately 1,000,000 clones, 75% to 85% of which are singletons. The CDR3 is 12 amino acids. Germline CDR1 is SQVTM and CDR2 is ANQGSEA. This rearrangement joins TRBV29-1 to TRBJ2-1; 10 positions agree with TRBD2. Input material: memory CD4+ T cells from PBMCs. Subset meaning: CD45RA-negative fraction. This TCR was recovered from a man aged 18 to 29 in good health. Some clones in this sample may be carry-over from other donors' samples. The CDR3 DNA follows: TGCAGGGGGGCTAGCGGGAGAAATGAGCAGTTCTTC. Translating gives CRGASGRNEQFF.